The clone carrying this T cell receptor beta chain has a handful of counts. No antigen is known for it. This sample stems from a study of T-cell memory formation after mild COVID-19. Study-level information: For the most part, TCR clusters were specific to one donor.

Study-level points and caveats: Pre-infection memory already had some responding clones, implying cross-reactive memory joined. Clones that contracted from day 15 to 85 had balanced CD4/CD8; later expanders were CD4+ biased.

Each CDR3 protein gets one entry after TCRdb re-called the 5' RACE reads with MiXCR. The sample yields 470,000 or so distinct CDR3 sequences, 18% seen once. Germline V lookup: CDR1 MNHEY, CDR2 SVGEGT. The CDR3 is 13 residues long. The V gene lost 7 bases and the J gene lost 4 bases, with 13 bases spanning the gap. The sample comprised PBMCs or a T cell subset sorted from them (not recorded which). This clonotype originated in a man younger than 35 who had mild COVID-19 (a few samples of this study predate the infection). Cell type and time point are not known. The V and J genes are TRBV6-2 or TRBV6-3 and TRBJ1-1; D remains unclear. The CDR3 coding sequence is TGTGCCAGCACCCTATGGACCGGCACTGAAGCTTTCTTT. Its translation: CASTLWTGTEAFF.